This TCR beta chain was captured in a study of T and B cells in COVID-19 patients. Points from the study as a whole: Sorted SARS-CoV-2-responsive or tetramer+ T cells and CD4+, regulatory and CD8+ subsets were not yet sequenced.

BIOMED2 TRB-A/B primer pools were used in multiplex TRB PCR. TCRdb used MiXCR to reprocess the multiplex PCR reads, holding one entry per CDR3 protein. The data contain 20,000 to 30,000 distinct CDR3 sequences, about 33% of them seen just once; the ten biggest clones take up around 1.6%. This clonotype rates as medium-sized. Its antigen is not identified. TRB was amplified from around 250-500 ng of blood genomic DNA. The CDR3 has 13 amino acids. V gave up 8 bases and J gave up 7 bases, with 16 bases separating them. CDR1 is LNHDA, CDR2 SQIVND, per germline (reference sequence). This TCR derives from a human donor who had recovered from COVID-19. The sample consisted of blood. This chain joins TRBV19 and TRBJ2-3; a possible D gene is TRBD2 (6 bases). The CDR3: CASRGSGVNTQYF. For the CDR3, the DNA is TGTGCCAGTCGGGGTAGCGGCGTGAATACGCAGTATTTT.